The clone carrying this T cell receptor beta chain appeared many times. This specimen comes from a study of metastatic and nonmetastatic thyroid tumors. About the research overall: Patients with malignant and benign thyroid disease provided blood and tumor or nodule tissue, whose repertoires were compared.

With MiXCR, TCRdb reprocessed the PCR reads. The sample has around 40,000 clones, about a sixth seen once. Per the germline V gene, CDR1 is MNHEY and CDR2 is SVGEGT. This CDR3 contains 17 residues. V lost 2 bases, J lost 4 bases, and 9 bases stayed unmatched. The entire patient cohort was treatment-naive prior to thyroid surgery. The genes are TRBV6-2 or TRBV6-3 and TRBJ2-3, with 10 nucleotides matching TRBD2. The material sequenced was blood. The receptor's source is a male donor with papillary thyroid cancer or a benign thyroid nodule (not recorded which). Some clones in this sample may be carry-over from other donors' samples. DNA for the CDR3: TGTGCCAGCAGTTACGGGAGGATAGCGGGAGGAGCAGATACGCAGTATTTT. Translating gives CASSYGRIAGGADTQYF.